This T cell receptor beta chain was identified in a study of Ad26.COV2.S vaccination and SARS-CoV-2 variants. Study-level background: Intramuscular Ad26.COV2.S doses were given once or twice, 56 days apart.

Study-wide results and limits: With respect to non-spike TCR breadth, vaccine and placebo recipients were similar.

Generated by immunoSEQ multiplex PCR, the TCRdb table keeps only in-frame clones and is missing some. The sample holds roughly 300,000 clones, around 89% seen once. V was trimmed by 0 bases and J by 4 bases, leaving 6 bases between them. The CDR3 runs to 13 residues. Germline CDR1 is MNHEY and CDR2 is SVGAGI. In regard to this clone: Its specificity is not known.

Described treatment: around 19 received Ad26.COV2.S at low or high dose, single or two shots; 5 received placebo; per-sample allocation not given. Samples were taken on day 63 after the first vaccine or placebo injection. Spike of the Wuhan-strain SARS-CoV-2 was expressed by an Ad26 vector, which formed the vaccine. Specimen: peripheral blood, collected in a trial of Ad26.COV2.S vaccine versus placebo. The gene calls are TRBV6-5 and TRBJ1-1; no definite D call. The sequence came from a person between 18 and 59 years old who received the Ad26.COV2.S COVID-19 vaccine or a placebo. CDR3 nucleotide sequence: TGTGCCAGCAGTTACTCGATGACCACTGAAGCTTTCTTT. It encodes CASSYSMTTEAFF.